This T cell receptor (beta chain) was identified during a study of blood T cell repertoires in COVID-19. Study in general: Collection of acute and convalescent COVID-19 samples took place in the United States, Italy and Spain. T cells, B-cell-depleted T cells, or PBMCs provided the cDNA or gDNA that served as material.

Assay used: immunoSEQ multiplex PCR; TCRdb lists only in-frame clones, some missing. This sample has about 99,000 clones, with approximately 88% found just once. Material for sequencing was peripheral blood. This TCR derives from a human donor in a cohort sampled during active COVID-19.

This chain's CDR3 is CATSDLATGGAYNEQFF. The DNA for the CDR3 is TGTGCCACCAGTGATTTGGCGACAGGGGGAGCCTACAATGAGCAGTTCTTC. This sequence joins TRBV24-1 and TRBJ2-1; 9 positions agree with TRBD1. This CDR3 is 17 amino acids long. V dropped 0 bases and J dropped 2; count of bases not matched to a gene: 4. Germline CDR1 is KGHDR and CDR2 is SFDVKD.